The T cell receptor beta chain described here comes from a study of T-cell reconstitution after alpha-beta-depleted transplantation in children listed by TCRdb under 2016. Study-level background: The study quantitatively tracked T-cell immune reconstitution after TCRalphabeta/CD19-depleted allogeneic hematopoietic cell transplantation in children using TCR repertoire profiling.

This clonotype was counted a few times. It has no known antigen specificity. The sample holds no much larger clone one base away, and base qualities are not on file. From cysteine to phenylalanine, the CDR3 is 16 amino acids long. The retained sequence is limited to the CDR3, 48 bases, with the frame set at the first base. V was cut back by 3 bases and J by 2 bases, leaving a gap of 14 bases between them. The library was prepared using PCR. Sequencing was carried out with an Illumina HiSeq 2500. To normalize quantification of the TCRbeta repertoire, the TCR libraries were built with molecular barcoding that relied on unique molecular identifiers. TCRdb redid the processing of the public reads, applying fastp at Q25 and MiXCR, and retained in-frame beta chains. Merged by CDR3 protein, the rows form single entries marked with the most common genes and DNA. The sample table holds 500,000 or so distinct CDR3 sequences, of which 32% were seen once. The ten largest clones represent 2% to 3% of the sample.

The V and J segments used are TRBV12-3 or TRBV12-4 and TRBJ1-5, and possibly TRBD1, on 6 matching bases. The TCR was taken from a human donor who donated a stem cell graft to a child with aplastic anemia. The sequencing used PBMCs from the stem cell graft donor, collected from the stem cell graft. The encoded CDR3 is CASSFQGRDGNQPQHF. The bases are TGTGCCAGCAGTTTTCAGGGGCGAGATGGCAATCAGCCCCAGCATTTT.